This passage covers 21 T cell receptor beta chains from one sample sequenced in a study of blood T cell repertoires in COVID-19. Generated by immunoSEQ multiplex PCR, the TCRdb table keeps only in-frame clones and is missing some. The sample contains some 58,000 clones, around 85% of which appear only once. Sequenced input: peripheral blood. These TCRs come from a man aged 35 to 55 with acute or convalescent COVID-19.

The chain links TRBV5-4 to TRBJ1-1; no definite D call. CDR3 length equals 15 residues. The V and J ends lost 3 bases and 5 bases respectively, with 17 bases between them. The germline V gene encodes CDR1 SGHNT and CDR2 YYREEE (reference sequence). Here the CDR3 DNA reads TGTGCCAGCAGCTCGCCCACACCCGGAGGGACTGAAGCTTTCTTT. Its protein product is CASSSPTPGGTEAFF.

The chain couples TRBV19 to TRBJ2-2; maybe TRBD1 (6 bases). Germline V CDR1 and CDR2: LNHDA, SQIVND (reference sequence). The CDR3 covers 15 residues. V lost 5 bases, J lost 3 bases, and 13 bases lay in between. The CDR3 protein is CASSSGQSYTGELFF. CDR3 DNA sequence: TGTGCCAGTAGTTCGGGACAATCCTACACCGGGGAGCTGTTTTTT.

V and J are TRBV4-1 and TRBJ2-1; TRBD2 agrees at 9 bases. The CDR3 sequence is 17 residues long. J lost 4 bases, V lost 3 bases, and 10 bases had no gene match. Per germline, CDR1 MGHRA and CDR2 YSYEKL. The CDR3 nucleotides are TGCGCCAGCAGCCATCCTCCGGGACTAGCAGATTACAATGAGCAGTTCTTC. Amino acid sequence: CASSHPPGLADYNEQFF.

This chain joins TRBV19 and TRBJ2-2, with 10 positions matching TRBD1. V lost 4 bases to trimming and J lost 4 bases; unmatched junction nucleotides: 3. The CDR3 runs 15 residues. Germline V gene sequence: CDR1 LNHDA, CDR2 SQIVND (reference sequence). DNA of the CDR3: TGTGCCAGTAGTACCGGGACAGGGGCCACCGGGGAGCTGTTTTTT. Residues: CASSTGTGATGELFF. Full variable domain (rest looked up from reference TRBV19 and TRBJ2-2): DGGITQSPKYLFRKEGQNVTLSCEQNLNHDAMYWYRQDPGQGLRLIYYSQIVNDFQKGDIAEGYSVSREKKESFPLTVTSAQKNPTAFYLCASSTGTGATGELFFGEGSRLTVL.

The chain employs TRBV3-1 (or the pseudogene TRBV3-2) and TRBJ1-3; no clear D gene. From germline, CDR1 is LGHDT and CDR2 YNNKEL (reference sequence). CDR3 length equals 15 residues. Trimming pared 2 bases from V and 3 bases from J, leaving 11 bases between. DNA for the CDR3: TGTGCCAGCAGCCAATCACCGGGATTTGGAAACACCATATATTTT. As protein: CASSQSPGFGNTIYF.

The rearrangement joins TRBV19 to TRBJ2-4, with 7 bases lining up with TRBD2. CDR3 size: 12 residues. J gave up 7 bases and V 11 bases, and 8 bases lay outside the gene matches. Germline CDR1 is LNHDA and CDR2 is SQIVND (reference sequence). The CDR3 sequence is CAARGGSNIQYF. In nucleotides, the CDR3 is TGTGCCGCCCGGGGAGGGAGTAACATTCAGTACTTC.

V gene TRBV7-2 combines with J gene TRBJ1-1; 7 positions match TRBD1. The CDR3 is made up of 13 amino acids. Per the germline V gene, CDR1 is SGHTA and CDR2 is FQGNSA. The ends lost 5 bases at V and 5 bases at J; junction bases unmatched: 5. The DNA of the CDR3 is TGTGCCAGCAGCGATCGACAGGGAACTGAAGCTTTCTTT. This gives the protein CASSDRQGTEAFF. The full variable domain, with the rest looked up from reference TRBV7-2 and TRBJ1-1, is GAGVSQSPSNKVTEKGKDVELRCDPISGHTALYWYRQSLGQGLEFLIYFQGNSAPDKSGLPSDRFSAERTGGSVSTLTIQRTQQEDSAVYLCASSDRQGTEAFFGQGTRLTVV.

There are a few counts of this clone. The chain recombines TRBV5-1 with TRBJ1-3, with D unresolved. The CDR3 loop spans 15 amino acids. Trimming stripped 2 bases from V and 0 bases from J, with 9 bases between. Germline V gene data show CDR1 as SGHRS and CDR2 as YFSETQ. The DNA of the CDR3 is TGCGCCAGCAGCTTTGACTCGAGCTCTGGAAACACCATATATTTT. This gives the protein CASSFDSSSGNTIYF.

J is TRBJ1-2 and V is TRBV3-1 (or the pseudogene TRBV3-2); 9 bases match TRBD1. Germline V gene lookup returns CDR1 LGHDT and CDR2 YNNKEL (reference sequence). The CDR3 totals 14 residues. J lost 7 bases, V lost 4 bases, and 7 bases had no gene match. In nucleotides, the CDR3 is TGTGCCAGCAGCCCGTCCCGGGACAGGGTTGGCTACACCTTC. Translated, it gives CASSPSRDRVGYTF.

This rearrangement joins TRBV29-1 to TRBJ1-2, with D perhaps TRBD1 (6 bases). The V gene's germline CDR1 is SQVTM and CDR2 ANQGSEA. This CDR3 is built from 16 residues. V was trimmed by 0 bases and J by 1 base, leaving 15 bases between them. CDR3 DNA sequence: TGCAGCGTTGAAGACCCGAACAGGGTTTTTAACTATGGCTACACCTTC. It yields the protein CSVEDPNRVFNYGYTF. The full variable domain, in which reference TRBV29-1 and TRBJ1-2 provide the parts outside the CDR3, is SAVISQKPSRDICQRGTSLTIQCQVDSQVTMMFWYRQQPGQSLTLIATANQGSEATYESGFVIDKFPISRPNLTFSTLTVSNMSPEDSSIYLCSVEDPNRVFNYGYTFGSGTRLTVV.

This chain links TRBV27 with TRBJ1-1; D unclear. V lost 8 bases and J lost 4, with 11 bases in between. This CDR3 contains 12 residues. Germline V lookup: CDR1 MNHEY, CDR2 SMNVEV (reference sequence). The CDR3 region is CASWQAPTEAFF. CDR3 coding DNA: TGTGCCAGCTGGCAGGCCCCCACTGAAGCTTTCTTT.

V is TRBV30 and J is TRBJ1-5, with 8 positions matching TRBD1. The CDR3 loop spans 15 amino acids. V was clipped by 1 base and J by 7 bases; unmatched bases: 9. Germline V lookup: CDR1 GTSNPN, CDR2 SVGIG (reference sequence). CDR3 region: CAWSAVGQGDQPQHF. The DNA for the CDR3 is TGTGCCTGGAGTGCGGTAGGACAGGGAGACCAGCCCCAGCATTTT.

The rearrangement uses TRBV5-1 and TRBJ2-7; 7 bases fit TRBD2. CDR1 is SGHRS and CDR2 is YFSETQ in the germline V gene. This CDR3 is 15 amino acids long. The V gene end was trimmed by 0 bases and the J gene end by 2 bases; junction bases not matched to a gene: 5. For the CDR3, the DNA is TGCGCCAGCAGCTTGGAGACGGGGGGTCCCTACGAGCAGTACTTC. It yields the protein CASSLETGGPYEQYF. Full variable domain (missing parts from reference TRBV5-1 and TRBJ2-7): KAGVTQTPRYLIKTRGQQVTLSCSPISGHRSVSWYQQTPGQGLQFLFEYFSETQRNKGNFPGRFSGRQFSNSRSEMNVSTLELGDSALYLCASSLETGGPYEQYFGPGTRLTVT.

The chain recombines TRBV4-1 with TRBJ1-2; D gene ambiguous. Trimming took off 0 bases at V and 4 bases at J, with 15 bases between the two ends. The V gene's germline CDR1 is MGHRA and CDR2 YSYEKL. The CDR3 has 16 residues. The CDR3 coding sequence is TGCGCCAGCAGCCAAGATCGGGGTGTACGAAGCTATGGCTACACCTTC. Translating gives CASSQDRGVRSYGYTF.

The CDR3 nucleotides are TGTGCCAGCAGTGAAGCTAAGGGCACCACTAGAGAGCAGTACTTC. It translates to CASSEAKGTTREQYF. The chain has TRBV2 and TRBJ2-7, with TRBD2 as a possible D gene (5 bases). CDR1 and CDR2 from the germline V gene are SNHLY and FYNNEI. Between the trimmed V and J ends, which lost 0 bases and 7 bases, there was a span of 16 bases. There are 15 residues in the CDR3.

V gene TRBV14 combines with J gene TRBJ1-6; 9 bases are shared with TRBD1. Germline V gives CDR1 SGHDN, CDR2 FVKESK. This CDR3 has 16 residues. Unmatched junction bases numbered 4, after V lost 4 bases and J lost 3 bases. CDR3 loop: CASSPEDRGYNSPLHF. For the CDR3, the DNA is TGTGCCAGCAGCCCTGAGGACAGGGGCTATAATTCACCCCTCCACTTT.

The rearrangement joins TRBV5-6 to TRBJ1-1, with D perhaps TRBD1 (5 bases). CDR1 and CDR2 from the germline V gene are SGHDT and YYEEEE. Trimming pared 0 bases from V and 3 bases from J, leaving 9 bases between. This CDR3 spans 14 amino acids. DNA of the CDR3: TGTGCCAGCAGCTTGGGGACAAGGGACACTGAAGCTTTCTTT. This codes for CASSLGTRDTEAFF.

The gene calls are TRBV7-9 and TRBJ2-7; maybe TRBD2 (7 bases). Trimming removed 5 bases from V and 2 bases from J, with 16 bases in between. CDR3 length: 15 residues. Germline V gives CDR1 SEHNR, CDR2 FQNEAQ (reference sequence). CDR3 loop: CASSPGGGGPYEQYF. Here the CDR3 DNA reads TGTGCCAGCAGCCCCGGTGGGGGGGGCCCCTACGAGCAGTACTTC.

The rearrangement links TRBV11-3 to TRBJ1-1; a possible D gene is TRBD1 (5 bases). Trimming took 5 bases from V and 4 from J, leaving 11 bases between them. CDR1 is SGHNT and CDR2 is YENEEA in the germline V gene. The CDR3 length is 13 residues. CDR3 in amino acids: CASSPRGVTEAFF. DNA for the CDR3: TGTGCCAGCAGCCCACGGGGGGTCACTGAAGCTTTCTTT.

The chain combines TRBV3-1 (or the pseudogene TRBV3-2) with TRBJ1-1, with 11 positions matching TRBD1. The CDR3 covers 22 residues. With V trimmed by 4 bases and J by 0 bases, 22 bases remained unmatched. The germline gives CDR1 LGHDT, CDR2 YNNKEL (reference sequence). CDR3 in DNA: TGTGCCAGCAGCCCGAGTCCGCTAATCTGGACAGGGGGCTTCTCGGTGAACACTGAAGCTTTCTTT. Translating gives CASSPSPLIWTGGFSVNTEAFF.

The gene calls are TRBV2 and TRBJ1-2; D remains unclear. The ends were cut back, 6 bases at V and 2 bases at J, with 13 bases in the middle. CDR3 length: 14 residues. CDR1 and CDR2 from the germline V gene are SNHLY and FYNNEI. CDR3 nucleotides: TGTGCCAGCAGCGTTGCACAGCAGAACTATGGCTACACCTTC. Its protein product is CASSVAQQNYGYTF.